This T cell receptor beta chain was observed in a study of blood T cell repertoires in COVID-19. In the study overall: PBMCs, B-cell-depleted T cells, or T cells were the source of the cDNA or gDNA that made up the material.

There are a few counts of this clone. The assay was immunoSEQ multiplex PCR, and TCRdb's table has in-frame clones only and misses some. The sample yields over 200,000 clones, roughly 90% seen once. From germline, CDR1 is GTSNPN and CDR2 SVGIG (reference sequence). V was trimmed by 3 bases and J by 2 bases, leaving 14 bases between them. This CDR3 is 14 amino acids long. The sequencing input was PBMCs or T cells enriched from blood (not recorded which). The V gene is TRBV30, the J gene TRBJ2-7; D perhaps matches TRBD2 (5 bases). The receptor was isolated from a man younger than 35 with acute COVID-19. The CDR3: CAWSRLPFTYEQYF. The DNA for the CDR3 is TGTGCCTGGAGCAGACTACCCTTCACCTACGAGCAGTACTTC.